Listed below are T cell receptor beta chains from one sample, sequenced in a study of control samples from healthy donors and cancer patients. The protocol was immunoSEQ multiplex PCR, while the TCRdb copy is restricted to in-frame clones and leaves out a portion. Here the sample spans under 200,000 clones, roughly 88% being singletons. The sequenced sample consisted of blood. The receptor source for this set is a woman aged 30 to 39 in good health. CDR3s include the opening cysteine and the closing phenylalanine or tryptophan. The order of the fields is D gene, V gene, J gene, clone size, CDR3 protein, CDR3 DNA. The D gene is left open where the match is weak. Some rows mark clone size as missing; the rest say once, few, many or name a class of expanded clone.

>.|TRBV2|TRBJ2-7|.
CASRALADEQYF
TGTGCCAGCAGAGCCCTGGCGGATGAGCAGTACTTC
>.|TRBV28|TRBJ1-4|.
CASSNKGGGQTVTEKLFF
TGTGCCAGCAGTAATAAGGGGGGAGGACAGACTGTGACCGAAAAACTGTTTTTT
>TRBD2|TRBV4-1|TRBJ2-1|.
CASSQVWREVNNEQFF
TGCGCCAGCAGCCAAGTATGGCGGGAGGTGAACAATGAGCAGTTCTTC
>TRBD1|TRBV12-3/TRBV12-4|TRBJ1-1|.
CASNPTGSTEAFF
TGTGCCAGCAACCCGACAGGGTCCACTGAAGCTTTCTTT
>.|TRBV29-1|TRBJ1-1|.
CSVLPTGNTEAFF
TGCAGCGTCCTGCCGACAGGGAACACTGAAGCTTTCTTT
>TRBD2|TRBV4-2|TRBJ2-1|.
CASSQVGASGNNEQFF
TGTGCCAGCAGCCAAGTAGGGGCTAGCGGGAACAATGAGCAGTTCTTC
>.|TRBV11-2|TRBJ2-3|.
CASSRILADTQYF
TGTGCCAGCAGCCGGATACTAGCAGATACGCAGTATTTT
>.|TRBV5-1|TRBJ1-2|.
CASSRAETYGYTF
TGCGCCAGCTCTCGGGCGGAAACCTATGGCTACACCTTC
>TRBD2|TRBV6-5|TRBJ2-5|.
CATLRTSGGAETQYF
TGTGCCACCTTGCGGACTAGCGGAGGGGCGGAGACCCAGTACTTC
>TRBD1|TRBV4-1|TRBJ2-5|.
CASSQDSGGQGASRETQYF
TGCGCCAGCAGCCAAGATTCGGGGGGACAGGGGGCCTCAAGAGAGACCCAGTACTTC
>.|TRBV9|TRBJ2-5|.
CASSVGAGYQETQYF
TGTGCCAGCAGCGTAGGGGCGGGCTATCAAGAGACCCAGTACTTC
>TRBD1|TRBV10-3|TRBJ2-5|.
CAISGQGQETQYF
TGTGCCATCAGTGGACAGGGCCAAGAGACCCAGTACTTC
>.|TRBV14|TRBJ2-5|.
CASSTPDRQETQYF
TGTGCCAGCAGCACCCCTGACAGACAAGAGACCCAGTACTTC
>TRBD1|TRBV3-1/TRBV3-2|TRBJ2-2|.
CASSQEWTGGNGELFF
TGTGCCAGCAGCCAAGAATGGACAGGGGGAAACGGGGAGCTGTTTTTT
>TRBD2|TRBV3-1/TRBV3-2|TRBJ2-7|.
CASSHFREGYEQYF
TGTGCCAGCAGCCATTTTCGGGAGGGTTACGAGCAGTACTTC
>.|TRBV2|TRBJ1-1|.
CASSDTDTEAFF
TGTGCCAGCAGTGACACGGACACTGAAGCTTTCTTT
>.|TRBV9|TRBJ1-1|few
CASSVDAEGVGDTEAFF
TGTGCCAGCAGCGTAGACGCCGAGGGGGTCGGGGACACTGAAGCTTTCTTT
>.|TRBV29-1|TRBJ2-5|.
CSVEDPKGRNHQETQYF
TGCAGCGTTGAAGATCCCAAGGGCAGGAACCACCAAGAGACCCAGTACTTC
>.|TRBV20-1|TRBJ2-1|.
CSANINNEQFF
TGCAGTGCTAACATAAACAATGAGCAGTTCTTC
>.|TRBV28|TRBJ1-5|few
CASSSPGQPQHF
TGTGCCAGCAGTTCCCCGGGTCAGCCCCAGCATTTT